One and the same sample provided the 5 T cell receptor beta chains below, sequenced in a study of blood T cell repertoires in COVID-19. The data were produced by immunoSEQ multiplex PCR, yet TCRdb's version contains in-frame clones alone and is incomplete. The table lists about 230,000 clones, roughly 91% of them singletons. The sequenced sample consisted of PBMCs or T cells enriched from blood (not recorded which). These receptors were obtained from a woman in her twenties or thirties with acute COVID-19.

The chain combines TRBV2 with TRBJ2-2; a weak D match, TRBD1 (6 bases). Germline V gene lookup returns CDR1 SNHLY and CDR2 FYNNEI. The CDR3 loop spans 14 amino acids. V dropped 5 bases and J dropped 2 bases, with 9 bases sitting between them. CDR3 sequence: CASSSDRNTGELFF. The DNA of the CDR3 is TGTGCCAGCAGTTCGGACAGAAACACCGGGGAGCTGTTTTTT.

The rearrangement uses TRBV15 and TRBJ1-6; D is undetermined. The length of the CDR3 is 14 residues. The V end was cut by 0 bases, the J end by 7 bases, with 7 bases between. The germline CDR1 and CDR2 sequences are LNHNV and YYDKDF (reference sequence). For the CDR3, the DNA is TGTGCCACCAGCAGAGAATACGGGAATTCACCCCTCCACTTT. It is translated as CATSREYGNSPLHF.

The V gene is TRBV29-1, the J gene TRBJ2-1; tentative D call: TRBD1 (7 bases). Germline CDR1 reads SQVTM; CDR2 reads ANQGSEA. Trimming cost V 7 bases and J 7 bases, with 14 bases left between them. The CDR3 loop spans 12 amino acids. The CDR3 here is CSAAGGLNEQFF. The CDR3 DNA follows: TGCAGCGCCGCAGGGGGGTTGAATGAGCAGTTCTTC.

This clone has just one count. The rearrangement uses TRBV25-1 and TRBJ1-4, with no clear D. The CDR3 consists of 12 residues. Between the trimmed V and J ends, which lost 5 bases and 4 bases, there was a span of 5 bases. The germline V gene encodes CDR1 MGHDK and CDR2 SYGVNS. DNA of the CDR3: TGTGCCAGCAGTAGAGGTAATGAAAAACTGTTTTTT. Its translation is CASSRGNEKLFF. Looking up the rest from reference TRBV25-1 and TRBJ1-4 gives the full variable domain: EADIYQTPRYLVIGTGKKITLECSQTMGHDKMYWYQQDPGMELHLIHYSYGVNSTEKGDLSSESTVSRIRTEHFPLTLESARPSHTSQYLCASSRGNEKLFFGSGTQLSVL.

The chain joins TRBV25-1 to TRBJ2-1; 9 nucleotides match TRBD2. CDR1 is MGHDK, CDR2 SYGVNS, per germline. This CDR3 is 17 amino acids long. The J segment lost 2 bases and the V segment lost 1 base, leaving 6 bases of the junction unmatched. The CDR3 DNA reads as TGTGCCAGCAGTGAATTCAGCGGGGGGTACACCTACAATGAGCAGTTCTTC. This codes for CASSEFSGGYTYNEQFF.